The rows below give T cell receptor beta chains drawn from one sample of a study of monozygotic twins with cystic fibrosis. Data came from immunoSEQ multiplex PCR; TCRdb stores just in-frame clones and leaves some out. This table holds about 23,000 clones, 95% to 98% found once. Material for sequencing was blood. These receptors all stem from a girl aged 10 to 17 with cystic fibrosis. Each CDR3 is given without its conserved first and last residue. Fields, in order: J gene, V gene, CDR3 protein.

TRBJ2-3 | TRBV5-4 | ASSFLAGDTDTQY
TRBJ2-2 | TRBV30 | AWRENTGELF
TRBJ2-3 | TRBV6-5 | ASSSSGRGTDTQY
TRBJ1-2 | TRBV30 | AFGTGDGYT
TRBJ2-3 | TRBV6-1 | ASRSGRAQDTQY
TRBJ2-5 | TRBV7-2 | ASSLAPGQGQETQY
TRBJ2-1 | TRBV5-1 | ASSLGLGSYNEQF
TRBJ1-2 | TRBV5-1 | ASNGQGTGYT
TRBJ1-1 | TRBV7-2 | ASSFSPYSTEAF
TRBJ2-1 | TRBV29-1 | SVGGTSGTYNEQF
TRBJ1-3 | TRBV25-1 | ASSEGGPGNTIY
TRBJ1-1 | TRBV2 | ASSRTGMSPEAF
TRBJ2-1 | TRBV4-1 | ATGTSGGSYNEQF
TRBJ1-5 | TRBV28 | ASSDSGLGQPQH
TRBJ2-3 | TRBV29-1 | SVEGLAGSDTDTQY
TRBJ2-7 | TRBV7-9 | ASSLVPEGDEQY
TRBJ1-1 | TRBV19 | ASSFGAETEAF
TRBJ1-2 | TRBV5-4 | ASSLNPGGQYGYT
TRBJ1-5 | TRBV5-6 | ASSLTGSQPQH
TRBJ1-1 | TRBV15 | ATRPGQWNTEAF
TRBJ2-1 | TRBV2 | ASSVSGGNGSEF
TRBJ1-2 | TRBV6-5 | ASSQPGQRGYT
TRBJ1-3 | TRBV7-2 | ASSYGGQGISGNTIY
TRBJ1-5 | TRBV7-3 | ASSSQADQPQH
TRBJ2-6 | TRBV18 | ASSPTRGGANVLT
TRBJ2-2 | TRBV10-2 | ASIGTSGPGGELF
TRBJ2-3 | TRBV5-4 | ASSPGTSGRTDTQY
TRBJ2-7 | TRBV10-1 | ASSVDLAGDSGEQY
TRBJ2-2 | TRBV9 | ASRKSGRGTGELF
TRBJ2-5 | TRBV2 | ASSEGTLETQY
TRBJ1-2 | TRBV2 | ASSEALEGGDYGYT
TRBJ2-1 | TRBV4-1 | ASSPGGGRGRSYNEQF
TRBJ2-7 | TRBV28 | ASMTLAGDYEQY
TRBJ2-7 | TRBV7-2 | ASSLADSMFYEQY
TRBJ2-5 | TRBV29-1 | SVFGTGRLETQY
TRBJ1-2 | TRBV5-4 | ASSPGLQGAYGYT
TRBJ2-7 | TRBV7-2 | ASNAASGWYEQY
TRBJ2-6 | TRBV27 | ASSPGLAGVFSGANVLT
TRBJ2-3 | TRBV25-1 | ASSEAGRDTQY
TRBJ2-7 | TRBV7-2 | ASSTRLAGGYEQY
TRBJ2-7 | TRBV6-1 | ASSEGFYQY
TRBJ2-3 | TRBV9 | ASSVEAGGTDTQY
TRBJ1-1 | TRBV5-1 | ASSLATGTKEAF
TRBJ2-1 | TRBV7-2 | ASSLEGVPYNEQF
TRBJ2-4 | TRBV5-4 | ASSFREGNIQY
TRBJ2-3 | TRBV7-9 | ASSLLGSDTQY
TRBJ2-1 | TRBV5-1 | ASSSGQGWSNEQF
TRBJ1-4 | TRBV5-8 | ASSPGQGGGEKLF
TRBJ2-1 | TRBV10-1 | ASSEPVWKQF
TRBJ2-7 | TRBV9 | ASSVGTALNHEQY
TRBJ1-5 | TRBV19 | ASTRGNQPQH
TRBJ2-5 | TRBV5-1 | ASSLTTSQETQY
TRBJ2-1 | TRBV19 | ASSIISGMRF
TRBJ2-3 | TRBV30 | AWSPITDTQY
TRBJ2-7 | TRBV27 | ASGPTSGDYEQY
TRBJ1-2 | TRBV9 | ASSVAIDREQDYGYT
TRBJ2-5 | TRBV7-9 | ASSLGQETQY
TRBJ1-2 | TRBV27 | ASSTGVHYGYT
TRBJ2-7 | TRBV6-1 | ASNSRRDEQY
TRBJ1-1 | TRBV30 | AWSVRDLEAF